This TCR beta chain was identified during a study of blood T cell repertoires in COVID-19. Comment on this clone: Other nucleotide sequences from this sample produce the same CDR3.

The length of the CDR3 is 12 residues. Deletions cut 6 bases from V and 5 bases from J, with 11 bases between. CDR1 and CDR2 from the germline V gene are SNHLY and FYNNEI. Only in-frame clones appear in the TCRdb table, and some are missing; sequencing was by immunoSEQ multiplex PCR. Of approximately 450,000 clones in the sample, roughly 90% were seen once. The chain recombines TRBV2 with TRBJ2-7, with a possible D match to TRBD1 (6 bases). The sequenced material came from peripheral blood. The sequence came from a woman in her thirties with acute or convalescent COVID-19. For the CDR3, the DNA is TGTGCCAGCAGACAGGGTAGCGACGAGCAGTACTTC. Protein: CASRQGSDEQYF.